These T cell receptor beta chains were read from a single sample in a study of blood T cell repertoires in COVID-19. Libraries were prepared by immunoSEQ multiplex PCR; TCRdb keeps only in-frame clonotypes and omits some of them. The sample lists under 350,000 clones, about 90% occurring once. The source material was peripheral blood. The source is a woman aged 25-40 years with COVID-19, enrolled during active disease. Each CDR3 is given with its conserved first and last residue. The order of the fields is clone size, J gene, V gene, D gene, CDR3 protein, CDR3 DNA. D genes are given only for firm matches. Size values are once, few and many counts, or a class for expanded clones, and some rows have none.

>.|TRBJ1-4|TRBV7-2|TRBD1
CASSLTGVRGEKLFF
TGTGCCAGCAGCTTAACAGGGGTTCGCGGTGAAAAACTGTTTTTT
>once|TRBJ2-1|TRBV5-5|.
CASSLGVSGYNEQFF
TGTGCCAGCAGCTTGGGAGTGTCAGGGTACAATGAGCAGTTCTTC
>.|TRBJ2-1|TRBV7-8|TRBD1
CASSTKPTGIAYNEQFF
TGTGCCAGCAGCACCAAACCGACAGGGATCGCCTACAATGAGCAGTTCTTC
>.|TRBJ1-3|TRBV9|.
CASSVAGHSGNTIYF
TGTGCCAGCAGCGTAGCGGGACACTCTGGAAACACCATATATTTT
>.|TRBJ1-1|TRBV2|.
CASRIEKNTEAFF
TGTGCCAGCAGGATAGAAAAGAACACTGAAGCTTTCTTT
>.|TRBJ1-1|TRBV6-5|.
CASRRQMNTEAFF
TGTGCCAGCAGGCGACAGATGAACACTGAAGCTTTCTTT
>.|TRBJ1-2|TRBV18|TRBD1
CASSPTDRVDGYTF
TGTGCCAGCTCACCAACGGACAGGGTAGATGGCTACACCTTC
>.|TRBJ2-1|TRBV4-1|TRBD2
CASSQGIGRDSYNEQFF
TGCGCCAGCAGCCAAGGCATAGGGAGGGACTCCTACAATGAGCAGTTCTTC
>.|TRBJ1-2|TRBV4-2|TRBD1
CASSQNQGARMLGYTF
TGTGCCAGCAGCCAAAACCAGGGGGCGCGAATGTTGGGCTACACCTTC
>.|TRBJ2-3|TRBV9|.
CASSETTYTDTQYF
TGTGCCAGCAGCGAGACTACCTACACAGATACGCAGTATTTT
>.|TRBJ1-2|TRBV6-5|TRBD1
CASSHPGGYGYTF
TGTGCCAGCAGTCACCCAGGGGGCTATGGCTACACCTTC
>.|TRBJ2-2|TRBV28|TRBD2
CASSSAGGPNTGELFF
TGTGCCAGCAGTTCAGCGGGGGGGCCGAACACCGGGGAGCTGTTTTTT
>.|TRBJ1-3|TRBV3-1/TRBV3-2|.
CASRRVGSGNTIYF
TGTGCCAGCAGGAGGGTAGGGTCTGGAAACACCATATATTTT
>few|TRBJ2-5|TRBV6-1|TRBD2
CASSEAKTSGPYRGETQYF
TGTGCCAGCAGTGAAGCGAAGACTAGCGGGCCTTACAGGGGAGAGACCCAGTACTTC
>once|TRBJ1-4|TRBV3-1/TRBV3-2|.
CASSQDSQGREKLFF
TGTGCCAGCAGCCAAGATTCCCAGGGCCGGGAAAAACTGTTTTTT
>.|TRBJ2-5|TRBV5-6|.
CASSLNLPGGQETQYF
TGTGCCAGCAGCTTGAACCTTCCTGGGGGGCAAGAGACCCAGTACTTC
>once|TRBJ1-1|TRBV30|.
CACKSTENTEAFF
TGTGCCTGCAAATCGACAGAGAACACTGAAGCTTTCTTT
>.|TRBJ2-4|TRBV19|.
CASRRAGGGKNIQYF
TGTGCCAGTCGAAGAGCAGGGGGAGGCAAAAACATTCAGTACTTC
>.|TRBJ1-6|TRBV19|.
CASSIGSSYNSPLHF
TGTGCCAGTAGTATAGGTAGCTCCTATAATTCACCCCTCCACTTT
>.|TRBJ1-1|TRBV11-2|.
CASSLSIANTEAFF
TGTGCCAGCAGCCTTAGTATAGCGAACACTGAAGCTTTCTTT
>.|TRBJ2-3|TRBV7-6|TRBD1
CASSRWDRGSDTQYF
TGTGCCAGCAGCAGGTGGGACAGGGGGTCAGATACGCAGTATTTT
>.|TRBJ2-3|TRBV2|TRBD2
CASSGDYTDTQYF
TGTGCCAGCAGTGGGGACTACACAGATACGCAGTATTTT
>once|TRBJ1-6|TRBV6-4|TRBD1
CASSDGQADREGPRYNSPLHF
TGTGCCAGCAGTGACGGGCAAGCAGACAGGGAAGGCCCTCGATATAATTCACCCCTCCACTTT
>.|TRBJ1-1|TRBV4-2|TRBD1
CASSQEGRGTFTEAFF
TGTGCCAGCAGCCAAGAGGGCAGGGGGACTTTTACTGAAGCTTTCTTT
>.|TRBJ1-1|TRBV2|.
CASSDSGPSEAFF
TGTGCCAGCAGTGATAGCGGACCCTCTGAAGCTTTCTTT
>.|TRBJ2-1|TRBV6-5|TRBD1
CASRGTGILYNEQFF
TGTGCCAGCAGGGGGACAGGGATTCTTTACAATGAGCAGTTCTTC
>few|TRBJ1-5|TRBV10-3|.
CAISESRGGGNQPQHF
TGTGCCATCAGTGAGTCCCGCGGGGGGGGCAATCAGCCCCAGCATTTT
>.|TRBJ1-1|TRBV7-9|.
CASSITGIGTEAFF
TGTGCCAGCAGCATCACAGGGATTGGGACTGAAGCTTTCTTT
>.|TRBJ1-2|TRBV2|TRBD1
CASSFSGTEMGYTF
TGTGCCAGCAGCTTTTCCGGGACAGAGATGGGCTACACCTTC
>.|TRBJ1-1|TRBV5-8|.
CASSSSGTEAFF
TGTGCCAGCAGCTCCTCAGGCACTGAAGCTTTCTTT
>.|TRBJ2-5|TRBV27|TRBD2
CASSSERGGRETQYF
TGTGCCAGCAGTTCGGAGCGGGGGGGCAGAGAGACCCAGTACTTC
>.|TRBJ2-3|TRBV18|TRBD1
CASSPPRQGVGTDTQYF
TGTGCCAGCTCACCCCCGAGACAGGGTGTGGGCACAGATACGCAGTATTTT
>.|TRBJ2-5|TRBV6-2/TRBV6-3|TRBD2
CASSARTSGGSQETQYF
TGTGCCAGCAGTGCACGGACTAGCGGGGGTTCCCAAGAGACCCAGTACTTC
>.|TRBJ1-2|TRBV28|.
CASSTTKDYGYTF
TGTGCCAGCAGTACAACTAAGGACTATGGCTACACCTTC
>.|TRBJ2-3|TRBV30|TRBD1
CAWTGTGLSTDTQYF
TGTGCCTGGACTGGGACAGGGTTGAGCACAGATACGCAGTATTTT
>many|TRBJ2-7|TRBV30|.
CAWSTGEVGEQYF
TGTGCCTGGAGTACTGGTGAGGTCGGCGAGCAGTACTTC
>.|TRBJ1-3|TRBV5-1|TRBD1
CASSSGTEGNTIYF
TGCGCCAGCAGCTCCGGGACAGAGGGAAACACCATATATTTT
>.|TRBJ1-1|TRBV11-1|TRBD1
CASSSRTGNTEAFF
TGTGCCAGCAGCTCACGGACAGGGAACACTGAAGCTTTCTTT
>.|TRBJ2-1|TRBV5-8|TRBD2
CASSHQLHPGRDEQFF
TGTGCCAGCAGCCACCAACTTCATCCAGGGAGGGATGAGCAGTTCTTC
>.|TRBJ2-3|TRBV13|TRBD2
CASSSRGLAGVADTQYF
TGTGCCAGCAGCTCAAGGGGACTAGCGGGGGTTGCAGATACGCAGTATTTT
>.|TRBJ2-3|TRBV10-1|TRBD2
CASSESGGGTDTQYF
TGCGCCAGCAGTGAGTCCGGGGGGGGAACAGATACGCAGTATTTT
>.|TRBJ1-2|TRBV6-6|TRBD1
CASSYSGDSYGYTF
TGTGCCAGCAGTTACTCGGGGGACAGCTATGGCTACACCTTC
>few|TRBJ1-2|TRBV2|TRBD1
CASRSNRGGYGYTF
TGTGCCAGCAGGTCAAACAGGGGGGGCTATGGCTACACCTTC
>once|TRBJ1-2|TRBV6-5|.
CASSPDSLIYGYTF
TGTGCCAGCAGCCCGGACAGTCTAATCTATGGCTACACCTTC
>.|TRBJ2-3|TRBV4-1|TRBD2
CASSQILAGGPSTDTQYF
TGCGCCAGCAGCCAAATCTTAGCGGGGGGTCCAAGCACAGATACGCAGTATTTT
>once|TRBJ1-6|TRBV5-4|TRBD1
CASSSRDRGYNSPLHF
TGTGCCAGCAGCTCACGAGACAGGGGGTATAATTCACCCCTCCACTTT
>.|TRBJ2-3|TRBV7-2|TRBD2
CASSSLAGEADTQYF
TGTGCCAGCAGCTCCCTAGCGGGGGAGGCGGATACGCAGTATTTT
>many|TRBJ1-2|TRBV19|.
CASSITGGYGYTF
TGTGCCAGTAGTATAACAGGCGGCTATGGCTACACCTTC